The source of this T cell receptor (beta chain) is a study of blood T cells in healthy people across ages. The wider study: About one barcoded TCR beta cDNA was captured per two T cells.

The study's findings and limits: Estimated diversity across one million T cells was deemed an underestimate.

V shed 3 bases and J shed 2 bases, with 9 bases lying between them. The CDR3 length is 14 residues. Comments on this clonotype: Its antigen is unidentified.

A sample-barcoded 5' primer and a J-beta primer mix were used in a second PCR of about 7 to 12 cycles. CDR3-containing paired-end reads numbered at least 3 million in each sample. MiXCR, applied by TCRdb to the 5' RACE reads, yields one record per CDR3 protein. Counted here are 1.4 million to 1.5 million distinct CDR3 sequences, approximately 38% occurring once; the ten biggest clones make up 7.9%. Sequenced input: blood. The chain has TRBV12-3 or TRBV12-4 and TRBJ2-3, with a tentative D call TRBD2 (6 bases). The receptor comes from a woman between 18 and 30 years old in good health. The CDR3 here is CASSFSGLTDTQYF. The CDR3 DNA reads TGTGCCAGCAGTTTTAGCGGTCTCACAGATACGCAGTATTTT.